These T cell receptor beta chains were read from a single sample in a study of cytomegalovirus exposure and HLA in healthy donors. The method was immunoSEQ multiplex PCR; TCRdb's version includes in-frame clones alone and lacks a portion of them. The sample shows about 140,000 clones, around 57% of them seen only once. Sequencing used PBMCs. All receptors derive from a male donor in good health and CMV-seronegative. CDR3s include the opening cysteine and the closing phenylalanine or tryptophan. A D gene is named only where the DNA matches it firmly. Only part of the rows carry a size: once, few, many, or a class if the clone is expanded.

D gene	clone size	V gene	J gene	CDR3 protein	CDR3 DNA
-	-	TRBV7-8	TRBJ1-5	CASSASRFSNQPQHF	TGTGCCAGCAGCGCTAGCCGATTTAGCAATCAGCCCCAGCATTTT
-	-	TRBV6-1	TRBJ2-4	CASSEAGGLAKNIQYF	TGTGCCAGCAGTGAAGCGGGGGGACTAGCCAAAAACATTCAGTACTTC
-	-	TRBV7-6	TRBJ1-3	CASSLGGTPGNTIYF	TGTGCCAGCAGCTTAGGCGGGACTCCTGGAAACACCATATATTTT
TRBD1	few	TRBV14	TRBJ1-3	CASSPLDRGNRANTIYF	TGTGCCAGCAGCCCCCTGGACAGGGGTAATCGTGCAAACACCATATATTTT
TRBD1	-	TRBV6-1	TRBJ1-2	CASSEGYGTDNYGYTF	TGTGCCAGCAGTGAGGGCTACGGGACAGACAACTATGGCTACACCTTC
TRBD2	-	TRBV4-1	TRBJ2-3	CASSQDSTSGGGSTDTQYF	TGCGCCAGCAGCCAAGATAGCACTAGCGGGGGCGGGAGCACAGATACGCAGTATTTT
TRBD2	-	TRBV11-3	TRBJ2-3	CASSTGTSGGDTQYF	TGTGCCAGCAGCACCGGGACTAGCGGAGGGGATACGCAGTATTTT
-	few	TRBV23-1	TRBJ2-7	CARDLDRPSSYEQYF	TGCGCCAGGGACCTAGACAGGCCCAGCTCCTACGAGCAGTACTTC
TRBD1	-	TRBV5-1	TRBJ2-2	CASSFSLGQGSTGELFF	TGCGCCAGCAGTTTTTCCCTTGGACAGGGAAGCACCGGGGAGCTGTTTTTT
-	-	TRBV5-6	TRBJ1-1	CASSYNLNTEAFF	TGTGCCAGCAGCTACAATCTGAACACTGAAGCTTTCTTT
TRBD2	once	TRBV29-1	TRBJ2-3	CSVELAGGLDTQYF	TGCAGCGTGGAACTAGCGGGGGGCCTGGATACGCAGTATTTT
-	-	TRBV6-5	TRBJ2-4	CASRSGGLAKNIQYF	TGTGCCAGCAGATCCGGGGGGCTAGCCAAAAACATTCAGTACTTC
-	-	TRBV27	TRBJ2-6	CASAVIGANVLTF	TGTGCCAGCGCGGTTATTGGGGCCAACGTCCTGACTTTC
-	-	TRBV19	TRBJ1-1	CASSIDPGDLGTEAFF	TGTGCCAGTAGTATAGATCCCGGGGATCTGGGCACTGAAGCTTTCTTT
TRBD2	-	TRBV27	TRBJ2-2	CASSFLRTSGVTGELFF	TGTGCCAGCAGTTTTCTCCGGACTAGCGGGGTCACCGGGGAGCTGTTTTTT
-	-	TRBV13	TRBJ1-3	CASSLTLLTGYSGNTIYF	TGTGCCAGCAGCCTAACCCTTTTGACAGGATACTCTGGAAACACCATATATTTT
-	-	TRBV7-9	TRBJ2-5	CASSFMRDSETQYF	TGTGCCAGCAGCTTCATGCGGGATTCAGAGACCCAGTACTTC
-	-	TRBV10-3	TRBJ1-3	CAISTQPDSPTGNTIYF	TGTGCCATCAGTACCCAGCCAGACAGCCCGACTGGAAACACCATATATTTT
-	-	TRBV18	TRBJ1-1	CASSPPGARAEAFF	TGTGCCAGCTCACCACCAGGTGCGCGGGCTGAAGCTTTCTTT
-	-	TRBV18	TRBJ2-7	CASSRQGFEQYF	TGTGCCAGCTCACGTCAGGGGTTCGAGCAGTACTTC
-	few	TRBV7-6	TRBJ2-1	CASSLGQVNEQFF	TGTGCCAGCAGCTTAGGCCAGGTGAATGAGCAGTTCTTC
TRBD1	-	TRBV5-1	TRBJ2-1	CASSLDRGYEQFF	TGCGCCAGCAGCTTGGACAGGGGCTATGAGCAGTTCTTC
TRBD1	-	TRBV5-4	TRBJ2-7	CASSLNPGQPSYEQYF	TGTGCCAGCAGCTTAAATCCGGGACAGCCATCCTACGAGCAGTACTTC
-	-	TRBV28	TRBJ2-7	CASSLHPGEQYF	TGTGCCAGCAGTTTACACCCCGGGGAGCAGTACTTC
TRBD1	-	TRBV14	TRBJ2-7	CASNLGTGFPYEQYF	TGTGCCAGCAACTTGGGGACAGGATTTCCCTACGAGCAGTACTTC
-	-	TRBV5-6	TRBJ1-2	CASSLGTASFSYGYTF	TGTGCCAGCAGCTTGGGGACAGCGTCGTTTTCGTATGGCTACACCTTC
-	-	TRBV7-2	TRBJ2-7	CASSFESSYEQYF	TGTGCCAGCAGCTTCGAGAGCTCCTACGAGCAGTACTTC
TRBD2	-	TRBV19	TRBJ2-1	CASSTPAGGPDEQFF	TGTGCCAGTAGTACACCAGCGGGGGGGCCTGATGAGCAGTTCTTC
TRBD2	-	TRBV11-3	TRBJ2-3	CASSLGGRGGTDTQYF	TGTGCCAGCAGCTTAGGCGGGCGGGGGGGCACAGATACGCAGTATTTT
TRBD1	-	TRBV5-1	TRBJ1-5	CASSVHRGVSSNQPQHF	TGCGCCAGCAGCGTCCACAGGGGGGTGAGCAGCAATCAGCCCCAGCATTTT
TRBD2	few	TRBV2	TRBJ2-7	CASSEERGIYEQYF	TGTGCCAGCAGTGAAGAGCGGGGGATTTACGAGCAGTACTTC
-	-	TRBV6-1	TRBJ1-5	CASSTTADQPQHF	TGTGCCAGCAGTACAACAGCCGATCAGCCCCAGCATTTT
TRBD2	few	TRBV5-1	TRBJ2-7	CASSLTSGVETYEQYF	TGCGCCAGCAGCTTAACTAGCGGGGTGGAAACCTACGAGCAGTACTTC
-	-	TRBV6-1	TRBJ2-1	CASSESGGVNEQFF	TGTGCCAGCAGTGAGAGTGGAGGGGTGAATGAGCAGTTCTTC
-	few	TRBV7-3	TRBJ1-1	CASSPTGQLGWTEAFF	TGTGCCAGCAGCCCAACTGGACAATTAGGATGGACTGAAGCTTTCTTT
-	-	TRBV21-1	TRBJ2-1	CASEELRRNEQFF	TGTGCCAGCGAGGAGTTAAGGCGGAATGAGCAGTTCTTC
TRBD2	-	TRBV4-2	TRBJ2-5	CASSSLAGGKETQYF	TGTGCCAGCAGCTCCCTAGCGGGGGGTAAAGAGACCCAGTACTTC
-	few	TRBV28	TRBJ1-5	CASSLTPGVQPQHF	TGTGCCAGCAGTTTAACACCCGGAGTCCAGCCCCAGCATTTT
-	-	TRBV5-1	TRBJ2-3	CASTLTDTQYF	TGCGCCAGCACCCTAACAGATACGCAGTATTTT
TRBD2	-	TRBV5-4	TRBJ2-5	CASSSPSGASQETQYF	TGTGCCAGCAGTTCCCCTAGCGGGGCCAGCCAAGAGACCCAGTACTTC
TRBD1	-	TRBV30	TRBJ1-1	CAWTRTGDTEAFF	TGTGCCTGGACCCGGACAGGGGACACTGAAGCTTTCTTT
TRBD1	-	TRBV27	TRBJ2-7	CASSLRSATGHDEQYF	TGTGCCAGCAGTTTAAGGTCGGCGACAGGGCACGACGAGCAGTACTTC
-	-	TRBV5-1	TRBJ1-6	CASSLAGGALGRNSPLHF	TGCGCCAGCAGCTTGGCCGGGGGGGCCTTAGGGAGAAATTCACCCCTCCACTTT
-	-	TRBV19	TRBJ1-4	CASSHRQGGFGGNEKLFF	TGTGCCAGTTCTCACAGGCAGGGAGGTTTTGGAGGTAATGAAAAACTGTTTTTT
TRBD1	-	TRBV10-1	TRBJ1-4	CASSPGQTHEKLFF	TGCGCCAGCTCACCGGGACAGACGCACGAAAAACTGTTTTTT
-	-	TRBV5-4	TRBJ2-3	CASSLRGFADTQYF	TGTGCCAGCAGCTTGAGGGGGTTCGCAGATACGCAGTATTTT
-	once	TRBV10-3	TRBJ1-5	CAISDSISNQPQHF	TGTGCCATCTCGGACAGTATTAGCAATCAGCCCCAGCATTTT
TRBD1	-	TRBV6-1	TRBJ1-2	CASRNTGQGNGYTF	TGTGCCAGCAGGAACACGGGACAGGGAAATGGCTACACCTTC
-	-	TRBV27	TRBJ2-1	CASSLTRDGNEQFF	TGTGCCAGCAGTTTAACCAGGGATGGAAATGAGCAGTTCTTC
TRBD1	-	TRBV18	TRBJ2-7	CASSPGQGIWQYF	TGTGCCAGCTCACCGGGACAGGGGATTTGGCAGTACTTC
-	-	TRBV19	TRBJ2-5	CASSTQETQYF	TGTGCCAGTAGTACGCAAGAGACCCAGTACTTC
TRBD2	few	TRBV2	TRBJ2-5	CASSSGGPGGQETQYF	TGTGCCAGCTCTAGCGGGGGCCCCGGCGGTCAAGAGACCCAGTACTTC